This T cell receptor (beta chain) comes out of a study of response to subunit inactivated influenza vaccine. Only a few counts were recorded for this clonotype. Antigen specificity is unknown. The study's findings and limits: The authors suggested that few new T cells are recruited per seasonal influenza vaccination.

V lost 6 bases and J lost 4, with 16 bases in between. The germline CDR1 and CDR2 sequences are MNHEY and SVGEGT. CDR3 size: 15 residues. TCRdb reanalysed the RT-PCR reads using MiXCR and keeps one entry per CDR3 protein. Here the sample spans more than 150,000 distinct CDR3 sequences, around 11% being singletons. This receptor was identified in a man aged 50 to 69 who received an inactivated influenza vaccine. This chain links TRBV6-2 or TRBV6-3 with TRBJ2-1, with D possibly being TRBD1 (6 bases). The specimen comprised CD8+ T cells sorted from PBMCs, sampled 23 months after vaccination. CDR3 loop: CASSTPRTAYNEQFF. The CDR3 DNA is TGTGCCAGCAGCACACCCAGGACAGCTTACAATGAGCAGTTCTTC.